The subject of this entry is one TCR beta chain. There is no known antigen for this receptor. No much larger clone is present one base from it, and per-base qualities are unavailable. The data were obtained in a study of OX40 agonist ivuxolimab in advanced cancers. Looking at the study overall: Ivuxolimab was a fully human IgG2 agonistic monoclonal antibody targeting the costimulatory receptor OX40 (CD134). Intravenous ivuxolimab was administered to patients every 2 weeks at six dose levels: 0.01, 0.1, 0.3, 1.5, 3 and 10 mg/kg. Of the roughly 50 dose-escalation patients, hepatocellular carcinoma was present in approximately 20, melanoma in roughly 15, renal cell carcinoma in 9 and head and neck cancer in 9. A male proportion of roughly 80% and a mean age of approximately 55 years, ranging from 23 to 79, were recorded for the dose-escalation cohort. Prior anti-PD-1, anti-PD-L1 or anti-CTLA-4 therapy was permitted, and checkpoint inhibitors had been received by under 50% of dose-escalation patients. Three dose-escalation patients achieved partial responses, one with hepatocellular carcinoma and two with cutaneous melanoma. The point of sequencing TCRbeta in the periphery was to test whether ivuxolimab changed TCR sequence diversity and drove clonal T-cell expansion. The paper reports the monotherapy dose-escalation portion (N of about 50 patients) of the phase I ivuxolimab trial. The research as a whole found: Low levels of normalized T-cell clonal expansion were also seen in some patients who did not respond. At doses of 0.1 to 3.0 mg/kg, clonal expansion of both CD4+ and CD8+ T cells in blood was seen between baseline and week 6. After ivuxolimab, more expanded clones were found on average in CD8+ T cells than in CD4+ T cells. Antigen specificity was not determined for the clonally expanded peripheral T cells. Partial responders in the 0.1-3.0 mg/kg groups had among the lowest normalized peripheral clonal expansion, especially among CD8+ T cells.

The trial excluded patients who had a history of autoimmune disease or who were on systemic immunosuppression. In every dose cohort, peripheral blood was drawn for TCR sequencing at baseline, cycle 4 day 1, and cycle 7 day 1. The samples were drawn from a first-in-human, open-label, multicenter phase I dose-escalation trial of ivuxolimab. Adults with locally advanced or metastatic melanoma, renal cell carcinoma, hepatocellular carcinoma or head and neck squamous cell carcinoma were enrolled in the trial. Before TCR sequencing, CD4+ and CD8+ T cells were separately sorted from peripheral blood. Genomic DNA was isolated from the sorted cells so that the TCRbeta CDR3 region could be sequenced. TCRbeta CDR3 regions were sequenced using the immunoSEQ Assay. Entries here come from immuneACCESS through TCRdb and include only in-frame sequences with V and J called. Some clones fail to appear in such tables; in the studies checked, an unresolved V gene covers under half of the shortfall, and the cause of the remainder is unknown. The sample table contains around 60,000 clones; only one count was recorded for about 85% of them. The top ten hold roughly 16% of the sample.

The sample here was CD4+ or CD8+ T cells sorted from blood, taken in a trial of the OX40 agonist ivuxolimab. This receptor was identified in an adult with an advanced solid tumor such as melanoma, head and neck, liver or kidney cancer.

The bases read TGTGCCAGCAAACCGGGACAGGGGAACACTGAAGCTTTCTTT. The encoded protein is CASKPGQGNTEAFF. The rearrangement combines TRBV9 with TRBJ1-1; TRBD1 matches 9 bases in the middle. The CDR3, from cysteine to phenylalanine, totals 14 residues. Kept here is only the CDR3 DNA, which spans 42 bases and is read in frame from base 1. The germline V end is reduced by 6 bases and the J end by 1 base; junction bases left unmatched: 4. CDR1 SGDLS and CDR2 YYNGEE were looked up in the germline V gene.